The present T cell receptor beta chain was sequenced within a study of control samples from healthy donors and cancer patients. Generated by immunoSEQ multiplex PCR, the TCRdb table keeps only in-frame clones and is missing some. The data contain about 160,000 clones, around 95% of them singletons. CDR3 length equals 15 residues. Trimming pared 1 base from V and 0 bases from J, leaving 10 bases between. CDR1 is LGHDT, CDR2 YNNKEL, per germline (reference sequence). Material: blood. The chain combines TRBV3-1 (or the pseudogene TRBV3-2) with TRBJ2-7, with D tentatively TRBD1 (5 bases). The TCR sequence derives from a woman aged 40 to 50 in good health. The CDR3 loop is CASSQGQFVSYEQYF. In DNA form, the CDR3 reads TGTGCCAGCAGCCAAGGACAGTTTGTCTCCTACGAGCAGTACTTC.